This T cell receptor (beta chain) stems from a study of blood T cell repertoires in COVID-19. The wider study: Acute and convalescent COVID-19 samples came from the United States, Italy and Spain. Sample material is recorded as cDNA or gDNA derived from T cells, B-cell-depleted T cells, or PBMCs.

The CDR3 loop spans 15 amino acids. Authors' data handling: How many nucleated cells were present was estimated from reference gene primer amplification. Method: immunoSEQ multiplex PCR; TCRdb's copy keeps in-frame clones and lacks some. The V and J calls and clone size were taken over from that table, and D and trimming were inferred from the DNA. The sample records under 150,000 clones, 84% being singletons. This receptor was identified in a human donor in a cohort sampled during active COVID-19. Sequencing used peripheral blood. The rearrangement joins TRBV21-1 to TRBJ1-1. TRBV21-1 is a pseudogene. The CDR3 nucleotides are TGTGCCAGCAGCAGACGGGACGGGGGGAACACTGAAGCTTTCTTT. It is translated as CASSRRDGGNTEAFF.